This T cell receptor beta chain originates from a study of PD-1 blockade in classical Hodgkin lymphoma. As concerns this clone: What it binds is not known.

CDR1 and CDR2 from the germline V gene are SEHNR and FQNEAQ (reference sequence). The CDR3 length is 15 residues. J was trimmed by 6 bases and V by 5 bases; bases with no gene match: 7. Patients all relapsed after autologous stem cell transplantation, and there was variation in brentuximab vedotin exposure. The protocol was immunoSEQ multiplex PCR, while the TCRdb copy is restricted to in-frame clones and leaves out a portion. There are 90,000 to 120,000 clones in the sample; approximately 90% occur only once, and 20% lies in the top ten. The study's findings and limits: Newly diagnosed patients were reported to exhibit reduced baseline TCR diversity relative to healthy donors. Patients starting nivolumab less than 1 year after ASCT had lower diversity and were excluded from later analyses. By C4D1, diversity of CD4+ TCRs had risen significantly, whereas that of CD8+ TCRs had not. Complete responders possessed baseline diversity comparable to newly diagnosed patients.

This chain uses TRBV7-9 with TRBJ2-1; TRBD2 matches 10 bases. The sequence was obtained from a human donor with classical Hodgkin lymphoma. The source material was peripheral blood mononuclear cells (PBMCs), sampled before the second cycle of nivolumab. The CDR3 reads CASSTSGTSANEQFF. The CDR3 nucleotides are TGTGCCAGCAGCACCTCCGGGACTAGCGCCAATGAGCAGTTCTTC.